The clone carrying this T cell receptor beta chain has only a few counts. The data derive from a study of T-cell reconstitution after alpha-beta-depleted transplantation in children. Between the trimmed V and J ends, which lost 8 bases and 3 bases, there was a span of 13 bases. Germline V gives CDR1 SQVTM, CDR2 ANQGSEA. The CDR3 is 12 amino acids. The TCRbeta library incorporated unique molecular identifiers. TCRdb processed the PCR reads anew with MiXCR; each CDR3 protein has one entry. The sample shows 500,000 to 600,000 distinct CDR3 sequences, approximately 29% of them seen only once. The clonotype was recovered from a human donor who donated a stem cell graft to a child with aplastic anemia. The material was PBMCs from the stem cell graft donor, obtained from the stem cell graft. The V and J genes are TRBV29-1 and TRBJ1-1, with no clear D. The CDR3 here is CSSREAYTEAFF. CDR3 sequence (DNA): TGCAGCTCGAGGGAGGCTTACACTGAAGCTTTCTTT.